These T cell receptor beta chains were read from a single sample in a study of cytomegalovirus exposure and HLA in healthy donors. The protocol was immunoSEQ multiplex PCR, while the TCRdb copy is restricted to in-frame clones and leaves out a portion. The table shows roughly 200,000 clones, with 78% occurring only once. The source material was PBMCs. The receptors were gathered from a woman in her twenties or thirties in good health and CMV-seropositive. CDR3s include the opening cysteine and the closing phenylalanine or tryptophan. Each record gives: D gene, J gene, clone size, V gene, CDR3 protein, CDR3 DNA. A D gene is named only where the DNA matches it firmly. Clone size is shown for a subset of rows, as once, few, many or a class of expanded clone.

>.|TRBJ1-4|few|TRBV7-8
CASSPRTATNEKLFF
TGTGCCAGCAGCCCCAGGACAGCAACTAATGAAAAACTGTTTTTT
>.|TRBJ2-2|.|TRBV19
CASIGGNPGELFF
TGTGCCAGTATAGGCGGCAACCCCGGGGAGCTGTTTTTT
>TRBD1|TRBJ1-2|.|TRBV28
CASRPGPGGGYTF
TGTGCCAGCAGGCCCGGGCCAGGGGGTGGCTACACCTTC
>.|TRBJ2-3|.|TRBV6-4
CASSPEGGVGTDTQYF
TGTGCCAGCAGCCCCGAAGGGGGGGTCGGGACAGATACGCAGTATTTT
>.|TRBJ2-7|few|TRBV25-1
CASLDSISSYEQYF
TGTGCCAGCCTAGACAGTATCAGTTCCTACGAGCAGTACTTC
>.|TRBJ2-1|.|TRBV7-2
CASSPSLREAGTHINEQFF
TGTGCCAGCAGCCCATCCCTTCGAGAGGCCGGGACACATATCAATGAGCAGTTCTTC
>TRBD2|TRBJ2-7|.|TRBV11-3
CASSLGGGGLAGGPRYEQYF
TGTGCCAGCAGCTTAGGAGGTGGGGGACTAGCGGGAGGGCCAAGATACGAGCAGTACTTC
>.|TRBJ1-3|.|TRBV4-1
CASSQLQVLSGNTIYF
TGCGCCAGCAGCCAACTACAGGTTCTCTCTGGAAACACCATATATTTT
>TRBD2|TRBJ2-7|.|TRBV4-2
CASSQEAGGPHYEQYF
TGTGCCAGCAGCCAAGAAGCGGGAGGGCCCCACTACGAGCAGTACTTC
>TRBD2|TRBJ2-7|.|TRBV7-6
CASSLLAGDSRDEQYF
TGTGCCAGCAGCCTCCTAGCGGGAGATAGTAGAGACGAGCAGTACTTC
>.|TRBJ1-1|few|TRBV4-3
CASSQIIANTEAFF
TGCGCCAGCAGCCAGATAATAGCTAACACTGAAGCTTTCTTT
>.|TRBJ1-3|.|TRBV13
CASSLGPSNTIYF
TGTGCCAGCAGCTTAGGCCCCTCTAACACCATATATTTT
>TRBD2|TRBJ2-3|.|TRBV6-4
CASSDLAGGNTDTQYF
TGTGCCAGCAGTGACCTAGCGGGGGGGAACACAGATACGCAGTATTTT
>TRBD2|TRBJ2-3|.|TRBV2
CASSERRGGRSDTQYF
TGTGCCAGCAGTGAGAGGCGGGGGGGCAGGTCAGATACGCAGTATTTT
>TRBD1|TRBJ2-2|.|TRBV6-1
CASTRDRGPGELFF
TGTGCCAGCACCCGCGACAGGGGGCCCGGGGAGCTGTTTTTT
>TRBD1|TRBJ1-4|.|TRBV11-1
CASSQDFSGQGVKLFF
TGTGCCAGCAGCCAGGACTTCTCGGGACAGGGGGTAAAACTGTTTTTT
>TRBD1|TRBJ1-5|.|TRBV29-1
CSVGQAGADQPQHF
TGCAGCGTGGGACAGGCCGGGGCGGATCAGCCCCAGCATTTT
>.|TRBJ2-1|.|TRBV30
CALRGLSYNEQFF
TGTGCCCTAAGAGGCCTTTCATACAATGAGCAGTTCTTC
>.|TRBJ1-4|.|TRBV18
CASSGMGLANEKLFF
TGTGCCAGCTCAGGAATGGGCCTAGCGAATGAAAAACTGTTTTTT